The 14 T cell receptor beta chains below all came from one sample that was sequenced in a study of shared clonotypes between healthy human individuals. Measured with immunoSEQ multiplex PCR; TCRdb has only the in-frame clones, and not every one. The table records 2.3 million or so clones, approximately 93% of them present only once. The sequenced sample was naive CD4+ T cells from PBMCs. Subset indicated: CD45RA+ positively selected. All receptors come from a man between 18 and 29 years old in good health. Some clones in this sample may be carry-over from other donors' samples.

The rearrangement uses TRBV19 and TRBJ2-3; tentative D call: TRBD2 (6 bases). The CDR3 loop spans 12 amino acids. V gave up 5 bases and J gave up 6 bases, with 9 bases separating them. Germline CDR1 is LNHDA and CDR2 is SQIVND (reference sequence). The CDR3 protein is CASSLGRDTQYF. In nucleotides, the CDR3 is TGTGCCAGTAGTCTGGGGAGGGATACGCAGTATTTT.

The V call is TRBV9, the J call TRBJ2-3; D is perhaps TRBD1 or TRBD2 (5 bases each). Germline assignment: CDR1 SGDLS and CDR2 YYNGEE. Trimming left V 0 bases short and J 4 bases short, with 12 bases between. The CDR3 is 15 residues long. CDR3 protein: CASSVVGTHPDTQYF. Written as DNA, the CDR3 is TGTGCCAGCAGCGTAGTCGGGACCCACCCAGATACGCAGTATTTT.

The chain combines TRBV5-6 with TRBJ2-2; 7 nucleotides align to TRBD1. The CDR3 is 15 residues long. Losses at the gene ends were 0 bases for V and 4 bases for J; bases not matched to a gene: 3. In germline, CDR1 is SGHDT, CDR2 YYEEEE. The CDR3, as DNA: TGTGCCAGCAGCTTGGACGCAGGGGGCACCGGGGAGCTGTTTTTT. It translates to CASSLDAGGTGELFF.

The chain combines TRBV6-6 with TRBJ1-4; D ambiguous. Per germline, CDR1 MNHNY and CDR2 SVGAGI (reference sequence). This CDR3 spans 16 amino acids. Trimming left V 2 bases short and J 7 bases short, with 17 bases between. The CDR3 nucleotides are TGTGCCAGCAGTTACCCAGCCGCAGCGGGAGGTGAAAAACTGTTTTTT. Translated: CASSYPAAAGGEKLFF.

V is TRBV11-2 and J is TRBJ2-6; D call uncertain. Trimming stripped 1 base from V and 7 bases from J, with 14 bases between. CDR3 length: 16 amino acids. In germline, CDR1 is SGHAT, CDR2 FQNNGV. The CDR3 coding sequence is TGTGCCAGCAGCTTAGCGGACCTATTTGGCGCCAACGTCCTGACTTTC. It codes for CASSLADLFGANVLTF.

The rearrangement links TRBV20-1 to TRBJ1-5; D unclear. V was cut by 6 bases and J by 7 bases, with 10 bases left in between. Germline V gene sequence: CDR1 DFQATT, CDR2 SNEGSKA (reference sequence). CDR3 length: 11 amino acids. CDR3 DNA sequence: TGCAGTGCGGGCCCATGGCAGCCCCAGCATTTT. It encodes CSAGPWQPQHF.

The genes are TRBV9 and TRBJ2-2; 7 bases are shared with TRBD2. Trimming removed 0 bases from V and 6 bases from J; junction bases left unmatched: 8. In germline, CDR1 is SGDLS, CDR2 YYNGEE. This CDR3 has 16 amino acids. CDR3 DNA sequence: TGTGCCAGCAGCGTAGGGGCGGGAGAAGGGGCCGGGGAGCTGTTTTTT. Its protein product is CASSVGAGEGAGELFF.

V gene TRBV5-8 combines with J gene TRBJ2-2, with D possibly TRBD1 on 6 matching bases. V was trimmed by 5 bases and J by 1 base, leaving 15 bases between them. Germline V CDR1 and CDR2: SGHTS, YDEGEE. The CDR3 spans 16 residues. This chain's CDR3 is CASRAYPGQNTGELFF. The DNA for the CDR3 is TGTGCCAGCAGGGCGTACCCGGGACAGAACACCGGGGAGCTGTTTTTT.

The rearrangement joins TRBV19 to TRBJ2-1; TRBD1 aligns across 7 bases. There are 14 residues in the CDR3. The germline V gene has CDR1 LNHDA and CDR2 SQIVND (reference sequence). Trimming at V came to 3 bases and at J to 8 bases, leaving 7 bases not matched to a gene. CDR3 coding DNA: TGTGCCAGTAGTATTCTCCGGGACAGCTATGAGCAGTTCTTC. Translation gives CASSILRDSYEQFF.

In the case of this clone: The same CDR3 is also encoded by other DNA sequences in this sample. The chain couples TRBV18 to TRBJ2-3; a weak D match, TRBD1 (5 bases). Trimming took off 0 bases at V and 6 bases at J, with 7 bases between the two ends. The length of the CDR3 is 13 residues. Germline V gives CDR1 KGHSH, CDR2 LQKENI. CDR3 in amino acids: CASSPPSGDTQYF. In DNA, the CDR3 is TGTGCCAGCTCACCACCCTCAGGGGATACGCAGTATTTT.

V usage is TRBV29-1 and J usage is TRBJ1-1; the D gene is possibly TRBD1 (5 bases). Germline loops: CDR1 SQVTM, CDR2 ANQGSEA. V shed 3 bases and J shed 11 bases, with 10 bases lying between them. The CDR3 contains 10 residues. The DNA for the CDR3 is TGCAGCGTTGACGGGGGAATGGCTTTCTTT. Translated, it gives CSVDGGMAFF.

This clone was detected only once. The CDR3 nucleotides read TGTGCCAGCAGCGTGGGGAACACTGAAGCTTTCTTT. It specifies CASSVGNTEAFF. J is TRBJ1-1 and V is TRBV7-3, with D hard to call. The CDR3 has 12 amino acids. V dropped 5 bases and J dropped 1 base, with 5 bases sitting between them. Germline CDR1 is SGHTA and CDR2 is FQGTGA.

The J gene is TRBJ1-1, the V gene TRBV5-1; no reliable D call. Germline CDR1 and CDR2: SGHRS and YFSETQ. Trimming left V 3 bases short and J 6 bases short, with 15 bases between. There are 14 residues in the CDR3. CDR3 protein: CASSWAERVAEAFF. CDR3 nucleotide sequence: TGCGCCAGCAGCTGGGCGGAGAGGGTGGCTGAAGCTTTCTTT.

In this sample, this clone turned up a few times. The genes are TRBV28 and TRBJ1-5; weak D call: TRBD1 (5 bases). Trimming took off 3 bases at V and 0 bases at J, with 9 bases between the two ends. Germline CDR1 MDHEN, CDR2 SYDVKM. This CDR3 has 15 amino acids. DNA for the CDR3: TGTGCCAGCAGTTTCGGGGCCCGTAGCAATCAGCCCCAGCATTTT. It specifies CASSFGARSNQPQHF.